Listed below are T cell receptor beta chains from one sample, sequenced in a study of vaccination and CD4 T cells after COVID-19. No antigens are known for them. One entry per CDR3 protein results from TCRdb running MiXCR on the PCR reads. The top ten clones hold approximately 10% of a sample with 8,000 to 10,000 distinct CDR3 sequences, 65% to 70% of them seen once. Sequencing was performed on CD4+ T cells from blood, cultured in vitro, taken before SARS-CoV-2 vaccination. These receptors were collected from a human donor who had recovered from COVID-19. Each CDR3 is given with its conserved first and last residue. D genes are given only for firm matches. Not every row has a clone size; where given, it reads once, few, many or a size class.

. TRBJ2-3 TRBV20-1 . TGCAGTGCTAGCCGAGAAGACAGCTACCGCACAGATACGCAGTATTTT CSASREDSYRTDTQYF
. TRBJ1-2 TRBV6-5 . TGTGCCAGCAGTTACTCAGGGACGGGAGGCGGCTACACCTTC CASSYSGTGGGYTF
. TRBJ2-2 TRBV20-1 TRBD1 TGCAGTGCGGGACAGGGGTCGAACACCGGGGAGCTGTTTTTT CSAGQGSNTGELFF
. TRBJ1-5 TRBV6-2/TRBV6-3 TRBD1 TGTGCCAGCAGGTCAACAGGGGCGCAGTATAGCAATCAGCCCCAGCATTTT CASRSTGAQYSNQPQHF
. TRBJ1-1 TRBV20-1 . TGCAGTGCTAGTACGGGACAAGAAATGAACACTGAAGCTTTCTTT CSASTGQEMNTEAFF
. TRBJ2-7 TRBV6-2/TRBV6-3 TRBD2 TGTGCCAGCAGTTACTCCCGGGGGGGAGTATGGTACGAGCAGTACTTC CASSYSRGGVWYEQYF
. TRBJ2-1 TRBV7-8 . TGTGCCAGCAGCTTAGAGAAATCCTACAATGAGCAGTTCTTC CASSLEKSYNEQFF
. TRBJ2-3 TRBV2 TRBD1 TGTGCCAGCAAGGGGGCGGTGAGTTCCTCAGCAGATACGCAGTATTTT CASKGAVSSSADTQYF
few TRBJ2-3 TRBV7-8 . TGTGCCAGCAGCTCCCGGCGGTGGTCGTCGAGCACAGATACGCAGTATTTT CASSSRRWSSSTDTQYF
. TRBJ2-5 TRBV27 TRBD2 TGTGCCAGCGGAGCCCGGGGGGGGAGGGAGACCCAGTACTTC CASGARGGRETQYF